This T cell receptor beta chain emerged from a study of blood T cell repertoires in COVID-19. Losses at the gene ends were 5 bases for V and 4 bases for J; bases not matched to a gene: 5. This CDR3 is built from 14 residues. CDR1 and CDR2 (germline): SNHLY, FYNNEI. Assay: immunoSEQ multiplex PCR; the TCRdb copy retains only in-frame clones and omits some. The data show roughly 50,000 clones, with 70% to 90% seen just once and around a fifth held by the top ten. This receptor was taken from a human donor in a cohort sampled during active COVID-19. The chain uses TRBV2 and TRBJ1-2, with 9 nucleotides matching TRBD1. The sequencing sample was made of peripheral blood. CDR3 residues: CASSTTGGIYGYTF. The CDR3 DNA sequence: TGTGCCAGCAGTACAACAGGGGGCATCTATGGCTACACCTTC.